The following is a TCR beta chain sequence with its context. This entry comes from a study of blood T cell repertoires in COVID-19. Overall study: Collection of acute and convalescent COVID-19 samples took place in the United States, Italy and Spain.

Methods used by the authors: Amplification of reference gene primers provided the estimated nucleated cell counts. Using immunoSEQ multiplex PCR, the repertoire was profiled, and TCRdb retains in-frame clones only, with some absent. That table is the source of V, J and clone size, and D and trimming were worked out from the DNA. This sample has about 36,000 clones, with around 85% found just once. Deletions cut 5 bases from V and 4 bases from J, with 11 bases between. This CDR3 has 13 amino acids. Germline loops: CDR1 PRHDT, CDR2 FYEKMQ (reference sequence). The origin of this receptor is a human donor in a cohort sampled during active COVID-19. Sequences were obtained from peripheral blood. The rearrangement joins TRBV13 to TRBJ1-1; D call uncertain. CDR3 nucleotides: TGTGCCAGCAGCCCGCTCCGGAGCACTGAAGCTTTCTTT. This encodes CASSPLRSTEAFF.